Presented here are 21 T cell receptor beta chains from one specimen sequenced in a study of Graves' ophthalmopathy and Graves' hyperthyroidism. RNA transcripts yielded amplified TCR beta CDR3 regions. HTBI primers were used in a first-round RT-PCR, which preceded a second-round multiplex PCR. TCRdb re-analysed the multiplex PCR reads in MiXCR, keeping a single row per CDR3 protein. Of 340,000 or so distinct CDR3 sequences listed, about a sixth are singletons. Sequencing was performed on peripheral blood. Receptors were obtained from an adult man with Graves' ophthalmopathy.

The rearrangement uses TRBV19 and TRBJ1-2, with 10 positions matching TRBD1. Unmatched junction bases numbered 8, after V lost 8 bases and J lost 2 bases. The CDR3 length is 15 residues. The V gene's germline CDR1 is LNHDA and CDR2 SQIVND (reference sequence). The DNA for the CDR3 is TGTGCCAGTCGAACCGGGGGACAGGGGAACTATGGCTACACCTTC. It specifies CASRTGGQGNYGYTF.

This clonotype was seen repeatedly, ten times or more. This chain joins TRBV28 and TRBJ1-5, with D tentatively TRBD1 (5 bases). This CDR3 has 12 residues. CDR1 is MDHEN, CDR2 SYDVKM, per germline. V gave up 6 bases and J gave up 5 bases, with 8 bases separating them. This CDR3 reads CASSQGDQPQHF. The CDR3 DNA reads as TGTGCCAGCAGCCAGGGTGATCAGCCCCAGCATTTT.

This clonotype was observed many times. The V and J genes are TRBV7-2 and TRBJ2-5; D may match TRBD1 or TRBD2 (5 bases each). The CDR3 extends over 17 amino acids. Germline CDR1 and CDR2: SGHTA and FQGNSA. V was shortened by 0 bases and J by 1 base, with 15 bases between the two germline ends. The CDR3 sequence is CASSLAGTIVAQETQYF. The CDR3 bases are TGTGCCAGCAGCTTAGCAGGGACCATCGTGGCCCAAGAGACCCAGTACTTC.

This clonotype was found a few times. A much larger clone differs by one base, so this may be a read error. The chain links TRBV29-1 to TRBJ1-2, with TRBD1 matching 7 bases. From germline, CDR1 is SQVTM and CDR2 ANQGSEA. The V gene end was trimmed by 7 bases and the J gene end by 7 bases; junction bases not matched to a gene: 12. The CDR3 runs 13 residues. As DNA, the CDR3 is TGCAGCGAGCAAGGGACAGTGGTTGGTGGCTACACCTTC. Amino acids: CSEQGTVVGGYTF.

This clonotype has at least ten counts. The gene calls are TRBV6-2 or TRBV6-3 and TRBJ2-7; D tentatively reads TRBD1 or TRBD2 (5 bases each). This CDR3 contains 17 residues. V was pared by 6 bases and J by 2 bases, with 23 bases between. Germline CDR1 MNHEY, CDR2 SVGEGT. CDR3 sequence: CASSLNSGFSGTYEQYF. The CDR3 DNA follows: TGTGCCAGCAGCCTCAATTCAGGGTTCAGCGGAACCTACGAGCAGTACTTC.

This clonotype was recorded at least ten times. The CDR3 bases are TGTGCCAGCAGCACGGGACTAGCGGGGGGGCCGAGAACCGGGGAGCTGTTTTTT. Its translation: CASSTGLAGGPRTGELFF. This chain connects TRBV27 to TRBJ2-2, with 16 bases lining up with TRBD2. CDR1 MNHEY and CDR2 SMNVEV come from the germline V gene (reference sequence). The CDR3 extends over 18 amino acids. The ends lost 6 bases at V and 5 bases at J; junction bases unmatched: 9.

This clonotype was recorded many times. This chain links TRBV19 with TRBJ1-2; D is ambiguous. The CDR3 runs 13 residues. Looked up from germline, CDR1 is LNHDA and CDR2 is SQIVND (reference sequence). The V end lost 4 bases, the J end lost 0 bases, and 6 bases lay between the germline ends. CDR3 in amino acids: CASSREPNYGYTF. The CDR3 DNA reads TGTGCCAGTAGTAGGGAACCTAACTATGGCTACACCTTC.

This clonotype was recorded many times. The chain uses TRBV4-1 and TRBJ1-3; a possible D gene is TRBD1 (5 bases). V was clipped by 5 bases and J by 4 bases, with 12 bases between them. Germline CDR1 is MGHRA and CDR2 is YSYEKL. The CDR3 is 14 amino acids. CDR3 nucleotides: TGCGCCAGCAGCTCGGGACGACCGGGAAACACCATATATTTT. Its translation: CASSSGRPGNTIYF.

This clonotype appeared many times. CDR3 bases: TGTGCCAGTAGTATCCAGGGGGTTAGCAATCAGCCCCAGCATTTT. Translation: CASSIQGVSNQPQHF. V usage is TRBV19 and J usage is TRBJ1-5; 7 bases map to TRBD1. This CDR3 is 15 amino acids long. Germline trimming cut 3 bases from V and 0 bases from J; bases unmatched to any gene: 2. The V gene's germline CDR1 is LNHDA and CDR2 SQIVND (reference sequence).

In this sample, this clonotype turned up many times. The rearrangement joins TRBV20-1 to TRBJ2-5, with 10 bases aligning to TRBD2. Losses at the gene ends were 6 bases for V and 2 bases for J; bases not matched to a gene: 18. The CDR3 loop spans 18 amino acids. Looked up from germline, CDR1 is DFQATT and CDR2 is SNEGSKA (reference sequence). CDR3 nucleotide sequence: TGCAGTGCCCCCCACCAGGCTAGCGGGGGCCTTAAACAAGAGACCCAGTACTTC. Amino acids: CSAPHQASGGLKQETQYF.

A few counts support this clonotype. This chain joins TRBV6-1 and TRBJ1-1, with D tentatively TRBD1 (5 bases). This CDR3 spans 16 amino acids. Germline V CDR1 and CDR2: MNHNS, SASEGT. Trimming took off 1 base at V and 0 bases at J, with 12 bases between the two ends. CDR3 in amino acids: CASSEEDGGMNTEAFF. CDR3 bases: TGTGCCAGCAGTGAAGAGGACGGGGGGATGAACACTGAAGCTTTCTTT.

In this sample, this clonotype turned up many times. In nucleotides, the CDR3 is TGTGCCAGCAGCTGGGGGAGGAGGCTTAACACTGAAGCTTTCTTT. It codes for CASSWGRRLNTEAFF. This rearrangement joins TRBV5-5 to TRBJ1-1, with a possible D match to TRBD1 (5 bases). The V gene's germline CDR1 is SGHKS and CDR2 YYEKEE (reference sequence). Trimming cost V 3 bases and J 2 bases, with 14 bases left between them. This CDR3 region has 15 residues. The whole variable domain, filled in from reference TRBV5-5 and TRBJ1-1, reads DAGVTQSPTHLIKTRGQQVTLRCSPISGHKSVSWYQQVLGQGPQFIFQYYEKEERGRGNFPDRFSARQFPNYSSELNVNALLLGDSALYLCASSWGRRLNTEAFFGQGTRLTVV.

This clonotype was detected ten times or more. The V and J genes are TRBV6-5 and TRBJ1-5; unclear D gene. The CDR3 loop spans 13 amino acids. The ends were cut back, 6 bases at V and 0 bases at J, with 6 bases in the middle. Germline CDR1 and CDR2: MNHEY and SVGAGI. CDR3 nucleotide sequence: TGTGCCAGCAGATACGGTAGCAATCAGCCCCAGCATTTT. Translated, it gives CASRYGSNQPQHF.

This clonotype was picked up a small number of times. The rearrangement joins TRBV30 to TRBJ2-2; no reliable D call. The germline CDR1 and CDR2 sequences are GTSNPN and SVGIG (reference sequence). The CDR3 consists of 14 residues. Trimming took off 4 bases at V and 1 base at J, with 10 bases between the two ends. CDR3 residues: CAWKWNLNTGELFF. CDR3 coding DNA: TGTGCCTGGAAGTGGAATCTGAACACCGGGGAGCTGTTTTTT.

This clonotype was counted ten times or more. J is TRBJ2-7 and V is TRBV20-1; no clear D. Germline V gene data show CDR1 as DFQATT and CDR2 as SNEGSKA (reference sequence). This CDR3 region has 11 residues. V lost 0 bases, J lost 8 bases, and 8 bases lay in between. The CDR3 sequence is CSARDFAKQYF. The DNA of the CDR3 is TGCAGTGCTAGAGATTTTGCCAAGCAGTACTTC.

The chain is built from TRBV15 and TRBJ2-7; 7 bases are shared with TRBD2. With V trimmed by 3 bases and J by 1 base, 3 bases remained unmatched. This CDR3 comprises 14 residues. The germline CDR1 and CDR2 sequences are LNHNV and YYDKDF (reference sequence). CDR3 in DNA: TGTGCCACCAGCAGCACCGGGAGGTCCTACGAGCAGTACTTC. Translated, it gives CATSSTGRSYEQYF.

This clonotype was recorded at least ten times. This chain links TRBV4-1 with TRBJ1-1; D may be TRBD1 (6 bases). Germline CDR1 and CDR2: MGHRA and YSYEKL. The CDR3 runs to 16 residues. The V gene lost 4 bases and the J gene lost 3 bases, with 18 bases spanning the gap. CDR3 amino acids: CASSRQFQGLDTEAFF. Written as DNA, the CDR3 is TGCGCCAGCAGCCGCCAGTTTCAGGGGTTAGACACTGAAGCTTTCTTT.

About this clonotype: Being one base from a much bigger clone, this may be a read error. The chain couples TRBV20-1 to TRBJ2-5, with D tentatively TRBD2 (7 bases). Germline-derived CDR1 and CDR2 are DFQATT and SNEGSKA (reference sequence). This CDR3 region has 15 residues. CDR3 sequence (DNA): TGCAGTGCCCCTAGGGGGGGAGGAGGTGAGGAGACCCCGTACTTC. It yields the protein CSAPRGGGGEETPYF.

This clonotype was detected ten times or more. The chain uses TRBV20-1 and TRBJ1-5, with TRBD1 matching 7 bases. Germline values: CDR1 DFQATT, CDR2 SNEGSKA (reference sequence). This CDR3 spans 15 amino acids. Unmatched junction bases numbered 14, after V lost 6 bases and J lost 6 bases. This CDR3 reads CSAPLGQAVSQPQHF. The CDR3 bases are TGCAGTGCCCCCCTCGGACAGGCGGTTTCTCAGCCCCAGCATTTT.

This clonotype has ten or more counts. The V and J genes are TRBV15 and TRBJ1-5; 8 bases match TRBD1. V dropped 1 base and J dropped 1; count of bases not matched to a gene: 9. CDR3 length: 18 residues. Germline V gene sequence: CDR1 LNHNV, CDR2 YYDKDF (reference sequence). This CDR3 is CATSRGGGTGRSNQPQHF. The CDR3 DNA follows: TGTGCCACCAGCAGAGGAGGAGGGACAGGAAGGAGCAATCAGCCCCAGCATTTT.

J is TRBJ2-4 and V is TRBV6-1; D remains ambiguous. Germline CDR1 reads MNHNS; CDR2 reads SASEGT. The CDR3 is made up of 13 amino acids. Trimming took 6 bases from V and 5 from J, leaving 11 bases between them. The CDR3 sequence: CASSANSENIQYF. The DNA for the CDR3 is TGTGCCAGCAGCGCAAACAGTGAAAACATTCAGTACTTC.